One sample yielded the 27 T cell receptor beta chains listed below, sequenced in a study of blood T cell repertoires in COVID-19. Clones were read by immunoSEQ multiplex PCR, and TCRdb kept only the in-frame ones, dropping some. Of 100,000 or so clones detected, over 75% appear once; the ten largest clones hold about 6.5%. Specimen: peripheral blood. The source is a woman in her fifties or sixties with acute or convalescent COVID-19.

The J gene is TRBJ1-2, the V gene TRBV15, with 7 nucleotides matching TRBD1. The CDR3 is 16 amino acids. With V trimmed by 0 bases and J by 8 bases, 12 bases remained unmatched. Germline V lookup: CDR1 LNHNV, CDR2 YYDKDF (reference sequence). The CDR3 DNA is TGTGCCACCAGCAGAGATAGAAGGACAGGAGAGGAGGGCTACACCTTC. Its translation is CATSRDRRTGEEGYTF.

This clone qualifies as large (0.1 to 1%). The V and J genes are TRBV30 and TRBJ1-1; D not resolved. CDR3 length: 15 amino acids. Germline CDR1 GTSNPN, CDR2 SVGIG (reference sequence). V was cut by 1 base and J by 1 base, with 13 bases left in between. As DNA, the CDR3 is TGTGCCTGGAGTGGGACTACTTGGGCGAACACTGAAGCTTTCTTT. It specifies CAWSGTTWANTEAFF.

The chain employs TRBV7-9 and TRBJ1-2; TRBD1 matches at 7 bases. Germline V gene lookup returns CDR1 SEHNR and CDR2 FQNEAQ (reference sequence). The trim removed 3 bases at V and 8 bases at J, leaving 6 bases unmatched. This CDR3 is built from 13 residues. The CDR3 sequence is CASSLDRFKGYTF. In DNA form, the CDR3 reads TGTGCCAGCAGCTTGGACAGGTTCAAAGGCTACACCTTC.

This clone was picked up a small number of times. The V and J genes are TRBV30 and TRBJ2-2, with a weak D call TRBD2 (6 bases). Trimming took 4 bases from V and 5 from J, leaving 8 bases between them. Germline lookup yields CDR1 GTSNPN and CDR2 SVGIG (reference sequence). The CDR3 is 12 residues long. The CDR3 sequence: CAWMRGTGELFF. The CDR3 DNA is TGTGCCTGGATGCGGGGTACCGGGGAGCTGTTTTTT.

The chain couples TRBV9 to TRBJ2-1; TRBD2 aligns across 10 bases. CDR3 size: 16 residues. Per the germline V gene, CDR1 is SGDLS and CDR2 is YYNGEE. V lost 1 base and J lost 6; bases outside the gene matches: 7. CDR3 sequence: CASSVTGTSASNEQFF. The CDR3 DNA is TGTGCCAGCAGCGTAACCGGGACTAGCGCCTCCAATGAGCAGTTCTTC.

This rearrangement joins TRBV6-5 to TRBJ2-2; D perhaps matches TRBD2 (5 bases). This CDR3 spans 14 amino acids. Germline CDR1 reads MNHEY; CDR2 reads SVGAGI. Trimming removed 4 bases from V and 3 bases from J, with 9 bases in between. The CDR3 here is CASSLLVDTGELFF. The CDR3 region has the DNA TGTGCCAGCAGTTTACTAGTCGACACCGGGGAGCTGTTTTTT.

This clone occurred a few times. The chain couples TRBV19 to TRBJ1-1; 9 bases fit TRBD1. The CDR3 consists of 15 residues. Germline V CDR1 and CDR2: LNHDA, SQIVND (reference sequence). J lost 4 bases, V lost 7 bases, and 10 bases had no gene match. The chain's CDR3 is CASMLSGTGSTEAFF. The DNA of the CDR3 is TGTGCCAGTATGCTTTCTGGGACAGGGAGCACTGAAGCTTTCTTT.

The V gene is TRBV19, the J gene TRBJ2-2; 7 bases agree with TRBD2. The germline V gene encodes CDR1 LNHDA and CDR2 SQIVND (reference sequence). After removal of 4 bases from V and 5 bases from J, the junction contained 7 bases not matched to a gene. The CDR3 totals 15 residues. CDR3 nucleotide sequence: TGTGCCAGTAGTAAATTAGGACTAGGGACCGGGGAGCTGTTTTTT. As protein: CASSKLGLGTGELFF.

The chain is built from TRBV29-1 and TRBJ2-5; 7 bases map to TRBD1. Germline CDR1 reads SQVTM; CDR2 reads ANQGSEA. The CDR3 covers 12 residues. The trim removed 7 bases at V and 4 bases at J, leaving 6 bases unmatched. The CDR3 is CSALTGSETQYF. The CDR3 DNA sequence: TGCAGCGCCCTGACAGGGTCAGAGACCCAGTACTTC.

The V call is TRBV13, the J call TRBJ2-1, with D perhaps TRBD2 (5 bases). V was shortened by 4 bases and J by 3 bases, with 19 bases between the two germline ends. This CDR3 has 17 residues. Germline V gives CDR1 PRHDT, CDR2 FYEKMQ (reference sequence). CDR3 bases: TGTGCCAGCAGCTATGTAGCGAGGAGGACCCTCTACAATGAGCAGTTCTTC. Encoded protein: CASSYVARRTLYNEQFF. The variable domain in full, with the rest retrieved from reference TRBV13 and TRBJ2-1, is AAGVIQSPRHLIKEKRETATLKCYPIPRHDTVYWYQQGPGQDPQFLISFYEKMQSDKGSIPDRFSAQQFSDYHSELNMSSLELGDSALYFCASSYVARRTLYNEQFFGPGTRLTVL.

The chain recombines TRBV6-1 with TRBJ1-3; D remains ambiguous. The germline CDR1 and CDR2 sequences are MNHNS and SASEGT. The CDR3 has 15 residues. The germline V and J ends were trimmed by 2 bases and 4 bases, with 12 bases remaining between them. CDR3 region: CASSERRVSGNTIYF. CDR3 sequence (DNA): TGTGCCAGCAGTGAAAGACGGGTATCGGGAAACACCATATATTTT.

The gene calls are TRBV5-1 and TRBJ1-3, with TRBD1 matching 7 bases. Germline V gene sequence: CDR1 SGHRS, CDR2 YFSETQ. Trimming took 7 bases from V and 8 from J; bases not matched to a gene: 12. The CDR3 runs 14 residues. The CDR3 region is CASAGGARGDTIYF. CDR3 bases: TGCGCCAGCGCCGGAGGGGCCAGGGGGGACACCATATATTTT.

The genes are TRBV7-6 and TRBJ2-1, with 7 positions matching TRBD1. Germline V gives CDR1 SGHVS, CDR2 FNYEAQ. V gave up 5 bases and J gave up 2 bases; unmatched junction bases: 9. The CDR3 totals 16 residues. CDR3: CASSPRPGQTYNEQFF. The CDR3 DNA reads TGTGCCAGCAGCCCTCGCCCGGGACAGACCTACAATGAGCAGTTCTTC.

The rearrangement joins TRBV5-4 to TRBJ2-2; TRBD2 aligns across 14 bases. Germline values: CDR1 SGHNT, CDR2 YYREEE (reference sequence). V gave up 4 bases and J gave up 4 bases; unmatched junction bases: 6. The CDR3 has 17 amino acids. For the CDR3, the DNA is TGTGCCAGCAGCCGCACTGGACTAGCGGGAGGCACCGGGGAGCTGTTTTTT. Translated: CASSRTGLAGGTGELFF.

The CDR3 here is CASRGRGAFPYEQYV. CDR3 nucleotide sequence: TGTGCCAGCAGGGGACGCGGGGCCTTTCCCTACGAGCAGTACGTC. The chain joins TRBV6-5 to TRBJ2-7; possibly TRBD2 for D (6 bases). CDR1 and CDR2 (germline): MNHEY, SVGAGI. The CDR3 length is 15 residues. Trimming took off 6 bases at V and 2 bases at J, with 17 bases between the two ends.

The rearrangement links TRBV2 to TRBJ2-3; TRBD2 matches at 8 bases. The CDR3 has 17 amino acids. In germline, CDR1 is SNHLY, CDR2 FYNNEI. The V segment lost 1 base and the J segment 3 bases; nucleotides outside the gene matches: 9. The CDR3 bases are TGTGCCAGCAGTGAAGGTTGGAAGCGGGAGAAGACAGATACGCAGTATTTT. It is translated as CASSEGWKREKTDTQYF.

This clone was seen once. This sequence joins TRBV18 and TRBJ2-7, with a possible D match to TRBD2 (5 bases). V was shortened by 0 bases and J by 10 bases, with 13 bases between the two germline ends. The germline gives CDR1 KGHSH, CDR2 LQKENI. This CDR3 region has 13 residues. The CDR3 reads CASSPPFGGSQYF. The CDR3 DNA follows: TGTGCCAGCTCACCACCGTTCGGTGGGAGTCAGTACTTC.

This clone was seen a handful of times. The chain carries TRBV7-9 and TRBJ2-2, with 9 nucleotides matching TRBD1. CDR1 SEHNR and CDR2 FQNEAQ come from the germline V gene (reference sequence). The CDR3 covers 15 residues. V shed 4 bases, J shed 6 bases, and the junction held 6 bases outside the gene matches. CDR3 sequence reads: CASSSRDRVSGELFF. CDR3 sequence (DNA): TGTGCCAGCAGCTCCCGGGACAGGGTGTCCGGGGAGCTGTTTTTT.

The sample holds one count of this clone. The chain combines TRBV20-1 with TRBJ1-2; 8 bases are shared with TRBD1. The germline V gene encodes CDR1 DFQATT and CDR2 SNEGSKA (reference sequence). CDR3 length: 11 amino acids. In DNA form, the CDR3 reads TGCAGCGCGGACAGGGATTTTGGCTACACCTTC. Its translation: CSADRDFGYTF.

The gene calls are TRBV7-3 and TRBJ2-6; possibly TRBD2 for D (5 bases). Per germline, CDR1 SGHTA and CDR2 FQGTGA. V dropped 5 bases and J dropped 6 bases, with 17 bases sitting between them. This CDR3 spans 16 amino acids. DNA for the CDR3: TGTGCCAGCAGCGCGCAGCCCGGGCTAGCGGCCAACGTCCTGACTTTC. Translation: CASSAQPGLAANVLTF.

The chain carries TRBV19 and TRBJ2-5; the D gene is possibly TRBD1 (6 bases). Trimming pared 6 bases from V and 2 bases from J, leaving 7 bases between. Germline V lookup: CDR1 LNHDA, CDR2 SQIVND (reference sequence). The CDR3 contains 12 residues. The CDR3 DNA sequence: TGTGCCAGTAGAGGACAGCAAGAGACCCAGTACTTC. Amino acids: CASRGQQETQYF.

V usage is TRBV13 and J usage is TRBJ2-7, with D possibly matching TRBD2 (5 bases). Germline values: CDR1 PRHDT, CDR2 FYEKMQ (reference sequence). This CDR3 has 14 amino acids. The V end was cut by 5 bases, the J end by 4 bases, with 15 bases between. CDR3 sequence (DNA): TGTGCCAGCAGCCCCAGAACTAGGATTTACGAGCAGTACGTC. It is translated as CASSPRTRIYEQYV.

This rearrangement joins TRBV19 to TRBJ2-2, with TRBD2 as a possible D gene (6 bases). From germline, CDR1 is LNHDA and CDR2 SQIVND (reference sequence). The CDR3 sequence is 15 residues long. V gave up 5 bases and J gave up 0 bases, with 10 bases separating them. CDR3 sequence reads: CASSFAGTNTGELFF. CDR3 coding DNA: TGTGCCAGTAGTTTTGCGGGGACGAACACCGGGGAGCTGTTTTTT.

The chain carries TRBV5-6 and TRBJ2-5, with 7 positions matching TRBD2. The germline V gene encodes CDR1 SGHDT and CDR2 YYEEEE. The CDR3 totals 19 residues. Trimming took 4 bases from V and 2 from J; bases not matched to a gene: 20. The CDR3 DNA follows: TGTGCCAGCAGCCATGCGGTTAGGTGGGGGAGGGTCGGGCAAGAGACCCAGTACTTC. Its protein is CASSHAVRWGRVGQETQYF. Full variable domain (rest looked up from reference TRBV5-6 and TRBJ2-5): DAGVTQSPTHLIKTRGQQVTLRCSPKSGHDTVSWYQQALGQGPQFIFQYYEEEERQRGNFPDRFSGHQFPNYSSELNVNALLLGDSALYLCASSHAVRWGRVGQETQYFGPGTRLLVL.

This rearrangement joins TRBV5-1 to TRBJ2-1, with TRBD2 identical over 10 bases. Germline trimming cut 5 bases from V and 8 bases from J; bases unmatched to any gene: 13. This CDR3 has 16 amino acids. Germline loops: CDR1 SGHRS, CDR2 YFSETQ. CDR3 coding DNA: TGCGCCAGCAGATACTGGCTAGCGGGAGTGGTTGATGAGCAGTTCTTC. This encodes CASRYWLAGVVDEQFF. Full variable domain (remainder filled in from reference TRBV5-1 and TRBJ2-1): KAGVTQTPRYLIKTRGQQVTLSCSPISGHRSVSWYQQTPGQGLQFLFEYFSETQRNKGNFPGRFSGRQFSNSRSEMNVSTLELGDSALYLCASRYWLAGVVDEQFFGPGTRLTVL.

This sequence joins TRBV30 and TRBJ2-1, with 7 bases identical to TRBD2. The germline CDR1 and CDR2 sequences are GTSNPN and SVGIG (reference sequence). V shed 3 bases, J shed 4 bases, and the junction held 9 bases outside the gene matches. This CDR3 has 15 amino acids. The CDR3 here is CAWSFGGVNYNEQFF. CDR3 in DNA: TGTGCCTGGAGCTTTGGGGGGGTAAATTACAATGAGCAGTTCTTC.

The chain couples TRBV25-1 to TRBJ2-1; 8 nucleotides match TRBD2. V lost 3 bases to trimming and J lost 3 bases; unmatched junction nucleotides: 7. Germline V gives CDR1 MGHDK, CDR2 SYGVNS. The CDR3 is 16 amino acids. The CDR3 coding sequence is TGTGCCAGCAGTGACCACACTAGCGGCAGCTACAATGAGCAGTTCTTC. The encoded protein is CASSDHTSGSYNEQFF.